These 13 T cell receptor beta chains share one sample of origin, sequenced in a study of control samples from healthy donors and cancer patients. Profiling relied on immunoSEQ multiplex PCR, and the TCRdb table lists in-frame clones only, not all of them. Here the sample spans 150,000 to 200,000 clones, around 91% being singletons. The sample consisted of blood. These receptors all come from a woman younger than 45 in good health.

This chain links TRBV6-1 with TRBJ2-3; 9 bases align to TRBD2. J lost 4 bases, V lost 7 bases, and 9 bases had no gene match. The germline gives CDR1 MNHNS, CDR2 SASEGT. The CDR3 is made up of 15 amino acids. CDR3 sequence (DNA): TGTGCCAGCAACCGTAGCGGGAGAGGTCCAGATACGCAGTATTTT. Its translation: CASNRSGRGPDTQYF.

The chain is built from TRBV5-4 and TRBJ1-2; 9 positions match TRBD1. The CDR3 loop spans 13 amino acids. From germline, CDR1 is SGHNT and CDR2 YYREEE (reference sequence). J was trimmed by 5 bases and V by 4 bases; bases with no gene match: 3. CDR3: CASSRTGEYGYTF. CDR3 sequence (DNA): TGTGCCAGCAGCAGGACAGGGGAGTATGGCTACACCTTC.

This clone was seen only once. The CDR3 DNA sequence: TGCGCCAGCAGCTCTAGACAGGGGGGAGATACGCAGTATTTT. Amino acid sequence: CASSSRQGGDTQYF. The chain couples TRBV5-1 to TRBJ2-3, with TRBD1 matching 9 bases. This CDR3 region has 14 residues. Unmatched junction bases numbered 4, after V lost 3 bases and J lost 5 bases. CDR1 is SGHRS and CDR2 is YFSETQ in the germline V gene.

The V and J genes are TRBV7-9 and TRBJ2-6; D gene ambiguous. In germline, CDR1 is SEHNR, CDR2 FQNEAQ (reference sequence). The CDR3 covers 14 residues. V lost 2 bases and J 4 bases, leaving 6 bases between the germline ends. This CDR3 reads CASSLRTGANVLTF. DNA of the CDR3: TGTGCCAGCAGCTTAAGAACCGGGGCCAACGTCCTGACTTTC.

This chain connects TRBV7-9 to TRBJ2-1; the match to TRBD2 covers 7 bases. The trim removed 1 base at V and 10 bases at J, leaving 7 bases unmatched. Germline CDR1 is SEHNR and CDR2 is FQNEAQ (reference sequence). This CDR3 has 14 amino acids. CDR3 residues: CASSLESGVREQFF. DNA of the CDR3: TGTGCCAGCAGCTTAGAGAGCGGGGTACGGGAGCAGTTCTTC.

The chain joins TRBV2 to TRBJ1-1; D is uncertain. Germline V CDR1 and CDR2: SNHLY, FYNNEI. V dropped 5 bases and J dropped 4 bases, with 8 bases sitting between them. The CDR3 consists of 12 residues. CDR3 region: CASSPIGTEAFF. The DNA of the CDR3 is TGTGCCAGCAGTCCCATAGGCACTGAAGCTTTCTTT.

This clone was recorded only once. The rearrangement uses TRBV9 and TRBJ2-7; 16 nucleotides align to TRBD2. V lost 0 bases and J lost 2; bases outside the gene matches: 5. Germline values: CDR1 SGDLS, CDR2 YYNGEE. The CDR3 is 18 amino acids. The CDR3 nucleotides are TGTGCCAGCAGCGTAGGTGGGACTAGCGGGAGGGGCGCCTACGAGCAGTACTTC. The encoded protein is CASSVGGTSGRGAYEQYF.

This chain links TRBV28 with TRBJ2-2; D call uncertain. Trimming pared 10 bases from V and 0 bases from J, leaving 9 bases between. The germline V gene has CDR1 MDHEN and CDR2 SYDVKM. CDR3 length: 13 amino acids. The CDR3 region is CAILSANTGELFF. Here the CDR3 DNA reads TGTGCCATACTTTCCGCGAACACCGGGGAGCTGTTTTTT.

The gene calls are TRBV2 and TRBJ1-2, with a possible D match to TRBD1 (5 bases). V shed 2 bases and J shed 3 bases, with 10 bases lying between them. This CDR3 comprises 14 residues. Germline V gene lookup returns CDR1 SNHLY and CDR2 FYNNEI. CDR3 nucleotide sequence: TGTGCCAGCAGTGAATCCGGAGGGGACTATGGCTACACCTTC. Its protein product is CASSESGGDYGYTF.

J is TRBJ2-7 and V is TRBV6-1, with D uncertain. V lost 1 base, J lost 3 bases, and 7 bases lay in between. The germline gives CDR1 MNHNS, CDR2 SASEGT. CDR3 length equals 13 residues. In nucleotides, the CDR3 is TGTGCCAGCAGTGAAGGGGCCAGCTACGAGCAGTACTTC. It translates to CASSEGASYEQYF.

The chain joins TRBV18 to TRBJ1-1; tentatively, D is TRBD1 (5 bases). V was clipped by 2 bases and J by 4 bases, with 14 bases between them. CDR3 length: 15 amino acids. Looked up from germline, CDR1 is KGHSH and CDR2 is LQKENI. CDR3 protein: CASSPGTVGPTEAFF. The CDR3 nucleotides are TGTGCCAGCTCACCAGGTACAGTGGGACCCACTGAAGCTTTCTTT.

This clone was recorded a few times. This chain links TRBV6-2 or TRBV6-3 with TRBJ2-3; D perhaps matches TRBD2 (6 bases). The CDR3 is 16 residues long. Trimming left V 5 bases short and J 0 bases short, with 15 bases between. Germline V gives CDR1 MNHEY, CDR2 SVGEGT. CDR3 in amino acids: CASSPRGTFSTDTQYF. The DNA of the CDR3 is TGTGCCAGCAGTCCCCGCGGGACGTTTAGCACAGATACGCAGTATTTT.

The genes are TRBV18 and TRBJ2-5, with D uncertain. CDR1 and CDR2 from the germline V gene are KGHSH and LQKENI. The CDR3 consists of 13 residues. V lost 2 bases and J lost 4, with 8 bases in between. CDR3 in amino acids: CASSPGVGETQYF. DNA for the CDR3: TGTGCCAGCTCACCAGGGGTTGGAGAGACCCAGTACTTC.